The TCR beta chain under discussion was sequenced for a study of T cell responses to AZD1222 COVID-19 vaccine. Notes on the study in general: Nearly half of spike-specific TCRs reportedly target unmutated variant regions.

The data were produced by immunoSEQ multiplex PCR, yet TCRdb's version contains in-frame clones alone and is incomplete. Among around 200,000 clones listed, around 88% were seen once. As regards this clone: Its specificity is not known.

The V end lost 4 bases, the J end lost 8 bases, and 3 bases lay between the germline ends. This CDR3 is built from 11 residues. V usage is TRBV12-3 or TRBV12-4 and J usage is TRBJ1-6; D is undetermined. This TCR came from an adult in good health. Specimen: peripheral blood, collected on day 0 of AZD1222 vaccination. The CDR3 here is CASSWYSPLHF. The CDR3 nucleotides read TGTGCCAGCAGTTGGTATTCACCCCTCCACTTT.